This TCR beta chain was captured in a study of CD8+ T cells in alopecia areata. Study-level results: TCR sharing was clearer in mice than between patients, perhaps partly owing to patient HLA diversity.

Following RNA extraction, reverse transcription yielded cDNA that acted as the sequencing template. The method was immunoSEQ multiplex PCR; TCRdb's version includes in-frame clones alone and lacks a portion of them. The sample contains approximately 180,000 clones, roughly 50% of which appear only once. Trimming cost V 1 base and J 4 bases; bases outside gene matches: 8. CDR1 and CDR2 (germline): SGHAT, FQNNGV. The CDR3 runs 16 residues. This clone was counted once. Antigen specificity is unknown. Treatment meaning: oral pan-JAK inhibitor, 5-10 mg twice daily. Both CD4+ and CD8+ T cells were separated by sorting PBMCs.

This specimen was CD4+ T cells sorted from blood, taken at approximately week 60, from a patient treated with tofacitinib. The chain carries TRBV11-2 and TRBJ1-1; 8 nucleotides match TRBD1. This TCR came from a human donor with alopecia areata. CDR3 nucleotide sequence: TGTGCCAGCAGCTTAGCAGGGGGCTCCCCATTCACTGAAGCTTTCTTT. Translating gives CASSLAGGSPFTEAFF.